A single sample gave rise to the 18 T cell receptor beta chains below, sequenced in a study of blood T cell repertoires in COVID-19. The protocol was immunoSEQ multiplex PCR, while the TCRdb copy is restricted to in-frame clones and leaves out a portion. This table holds about 14,000 clones, about 83% found once. Sequencing was performed on peripheral blood. These TCRs come from a woman aged 60-70 years with acute or convalescent COVID-19.

This chain uses TRBV18 with TRBJ1-2; tentatively, D is TRBD1 (6 bases). V lost 5 bases, J lost 7 bases, and 14 bases lay in between. This CDR3 spans 13 amino acids. Germline V gives CDR1 KGHSH, CDR2 LQKENI. This CDR3 is CASSAQGSRGYTF. The DNA of the CDR3 is TGTGCCAGCTCAGCCCAGGGGTCGCGTGGCTACACCTTC.

V and J are TRBV2 and TRBJ1-2; D gene uncertain. Per germline, CDR1 SNHLY and CDR2 FYNNEI. The CDR3 extends over 13 amino acids. V was clipped by 8 bases and J by 4 bases, with 14 bases between them. The CDR3 here is CASGRSFFYGYTF. CDR3 DNA: TGTGCCAGCGGCCGTTCCTTTTTCTATGGCTACACCTTC.

This rearrangement joins TRBV28 to TRBJ1-1; no firm D call. In germline, CDR1 is MDHEN, CDR2 SYDVKM. Trimming removed 2 bases from V and 5 bases from J, with 9 bases in between. The CDR3 contains 13 residues. This CDR3 reads CASSLALETEAFF. CDR3 coding DNA: TGTGCCAGCAGTTTAGCCCTCGAGACTGAAGCTTTCTTT.

The chain couples TRBV19 to TRBJ2-1; TRBD1 matches at 8 bases. The V and J ends lost 2 bases and 8 bases, in that order; junction bases with no gene match: 11. Germline loops: CDR1 LNHDA, CDR2 SQIVND (reference sequence). The CDR3 contains 16 residues. CDR3 protein: CASSIRGRGHSDEQFF. In DNA, the CDR3 is TGTGCCAGTAGTATAAGGGGCAGGGGGCACAGCGATGAGCAGTTCTTC.

The chain couples TRBV19 to TRBJ1-6, with a weak D call TRBD1 (6 bases). The germline V and J ends were trimmed by 4 bases and 8 bases, with 6 bases remaining between them. Per germline, CDR1 LNHDA and CDR2 SQIVND (reference sequence). The CDR3 runs 12 residues. DNA of the CDR3: TGTGCCAGTAGTACAGGGGATTCACCCCTCCACTTT. It yields the protein CASSTGDSPLHF.

The chain employs TRBV11-2 and TRBJ2-1; TRBD2 matches at 14 bases. This CDR3 has 16 amino acids. The junction had 6 bases not matched to a gene; V was cut back by 5 bases and J by 6 bases. Germline V gene lookup returns CDR1 SGHAT and CDR2 FQNNGV. This CDR3 reads CASSARTSGGINEQFF. Written as DNA, the CDR3 is TGTGCCAGCAGCGCCCGGACTAGCGGGGGGATCAATGAGCAGTTCTTC.

This clone appeared a few times. The rearrangement links TRBV6-5 to TRBJ1-1; D perhaps matches TRBD1 (5 bases). CDR1 is MNHEY and CDR2 is SVGAGI in the germline V gene. V lost 6 bases, J lost 6 bases, and 8 bases lay in between. The CDR3 covers 11 residues. The CDR3 coding sequence is TGTGCCAGCAGCGGGGGGTCTGAAGCTTTCTTT. Its protein product is CASSGGSEAFF.

The chain employs TRBV6-5 and TRBJ1-1; D possibly corresponds to TRBD1 (5 bases). CDR3 size: 15 residues. Germline V gene sequence: CDR1 MNHEY, CDR2 SVGAGI. V was clipped by 7 bases and J by 4 bases, with 19 bases between them. This CDR3 reads CASIFFAVGRTEAFF. The CDR3 DNA follows: TGTGCCAGCATCTTTTTTGCAGTGGGGCGCACTGAAGCTTTCTTT.

The chain couples TRBV5-6 to TRBJ1-1; 7 positions agree with TRBD1. V lost 0 bases and J lost 4; bases outside the gene matches: 9. Germline CDR1 reads SGHDT; CDR2 reads YYEEEE. The CDR3 loop spans 16 amino acids. The CDR3 spells CASSLGFRDRFTEAFF. In DNA, the CDR3 is TGTGCCAGCAGCTTGGGTTTCCGGGACAGATTCACTGAAGCTTTCTTT.

CDR3 sequence: CASSELAYQETQYF. CDR3 in DNA: TGCGCCAGCAGTGAGCTAGCGTACCAAGAGACCCAGTACTTC. The rearrangement links TRBV10-2 to TRBJ2-5; D might be TRBD2 (6 bases). The germline V gene has CDR1 WSHSY and CDR2 SAAADI. This CDR3 is 14 amino acids long. Deletions cut 2 bases from V and 0 bases from J, with 7 bases between.

This clone was seen a handful of times. The chain is built from TRBV4-2 and TRBJ2-2; TRBD1 matches 7 bases. Germline-derived CDR1 and CDR2 are LGHNA and YNFKEQ. V lost 7 bases to trimming and J lost 2 bases; unmatched junction nucleotides: 7. The CDR3 contains 15 residues. The CDR3 reads CASKGAIPNTGELFF. The CDR3 bases are TGTGCCAGCAAGGGGGCTATCCCTAACACCGGGGAGCTGTTTTTT.

V and J are TRBV7-9 and TRBJ2-7; no definite D call. Germline loops: CDR1 SEHNR, CDR2 FQNEAQ (reference sequence). This CDR3 is 14 amino acids long. Trimming cost V 6 bases and J 2 bases, with 14 bases left between them. In nucleotides, the CDR3 is TGTGCCAGCAGTTCTCCCGACATAGCCTACGAGCAGTACTTC. This gives the protein CASSSPDIAYEQYF.

The genes are TRBV23-1 and TRBJ1-1; D possibly corresponds to TRBD1 (5 bases). TRBV23-1 is designated an ORF whose function remains uncertain. The CDR3 covers 15 residues. The V gene lost 0 bases and the J gene lost 2 bases, with 10 bases spanning the gap. The DNA of the CDR3 is TGCGCCAGCAGTCAATCGATAAGGGGAAACACTGAAGCTTTCTTT. Translated: CASSQSIRGNTEAFF.

The chain has TRBV29-1 and TRBJ1-2, with 10 bases aligning to TRBD1. V gave up 2 bases and J gave up 1 base; unmatched junction bases: 16. Germline assignment: CDR1 SQVTM and CDR2 ANQGSEA. CDR3 length: 19 residues. The DNA for the CDR3 is TGCAGCGTTGAACCCGCTCCGGGACAGGGGAAAGGGGATAACTATGGCTACACCTTC. Translating gives CSVEPAPGQGKGDNYGYTF. Full variable domain (outside the CDR3, taken from reference TRBV29-1 and TRBJ1-2): SAVISQKPSRDICQRGTSLTIQCQVDSQVTMMFWYRQQPGQSLTLIATANQGSEATYESGFVIDKFPISRPNLTFSTLTVSNMSPEDSSIYLCSVEPAPGQGKGDNYGYTFGSGTRLTVV.

This clone was counted only a few times. The V call is TRBV6-5, the J call TRBJ2-3, with 7 bases identical to TRBD2. V trimming: 8 bases; J trimming: 7 bases; junction bases outside the gene matches: 15. This CDR3 is 15 amino acids long. Germline-derived CDR1 and CDR2 are MNHEY and SVGAGI. Here the CDR3 DNA reads TGTGCCAGCGAAAAGGCTAGCGGAAGTTTGAATACGCAGTATTTT. Translated, it gives CASEKASGSLNTQYF.

The chain links TRBV7-9 to TRBJ1-1; D is uncertain. V was shortened by 3 bases and J by 2 bases, with 7 bases between the two germline ends. This CDR3 is 13 amino acids long. Germline-derived CDR1 and CDR2 are SEHNR and FQNEAQ (reference sequence). This CDR3 is CASSLGRNTEAFF. The CDR3 DNA follows: TGTGCCAGCAGCTTGGGCAGAAACACTGAAGCTTTCTTT.

The chain links TRBV7-2 to TRBJ1-2; a weak D match, TRBD1 (6 bases). Germline V CDR1 and CDR2: SGHTA, FQGNSA. The CDR3 consists of 16 residues. Trimming took 4 bases from V and 0 from J, leaving 15 bases between them. CDR3: CASSYNRDTANYGYTF. The CDR3 nucleotides are TGTGCCAGCAGCTACAATCGGGACACCGCTAACTATGGCTACACCTTC.

CDR3 sequence (DNA): TGCAGCGTTGTACGGTACACTGAAGCTTTCTTT. It specifies CSVVRYTEAFF. J is TRBJ1-1 and V is TRBV29-1; D gene unclear. The germline V gene has CDR1 SQVTM and CDR2 ANQGSEA. V lost 4 bases and J 3 bases, leaving 6 bases between the germline ends. CDR3 length equals 11 residues.